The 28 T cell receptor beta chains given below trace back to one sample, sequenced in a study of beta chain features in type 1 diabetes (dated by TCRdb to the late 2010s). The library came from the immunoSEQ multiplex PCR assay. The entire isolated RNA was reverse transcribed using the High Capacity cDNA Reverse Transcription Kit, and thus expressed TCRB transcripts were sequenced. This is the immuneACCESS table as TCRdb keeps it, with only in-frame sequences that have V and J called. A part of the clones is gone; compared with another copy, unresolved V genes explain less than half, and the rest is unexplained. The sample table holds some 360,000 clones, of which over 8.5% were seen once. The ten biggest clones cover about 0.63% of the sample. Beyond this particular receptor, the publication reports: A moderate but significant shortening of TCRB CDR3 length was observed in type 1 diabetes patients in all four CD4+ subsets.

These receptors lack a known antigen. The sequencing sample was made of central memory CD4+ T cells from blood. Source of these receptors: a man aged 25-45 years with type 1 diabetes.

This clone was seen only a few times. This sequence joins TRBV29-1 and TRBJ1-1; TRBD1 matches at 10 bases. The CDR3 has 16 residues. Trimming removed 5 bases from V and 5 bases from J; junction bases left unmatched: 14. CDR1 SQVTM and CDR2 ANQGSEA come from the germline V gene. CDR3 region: CSVRTPRQGAGTEAFF. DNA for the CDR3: TGCAGCGTTAGGACCCCTCGACAGGGGGCAGGGACTGAAGCTTTCTTT.

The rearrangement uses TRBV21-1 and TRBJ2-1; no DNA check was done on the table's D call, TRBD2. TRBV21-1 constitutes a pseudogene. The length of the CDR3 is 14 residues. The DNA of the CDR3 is TGTGCCACCCTGAGCCGTAGCTCCTACAATGAGCAGTTCTTC. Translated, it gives CATLSRSSYNEQFF.

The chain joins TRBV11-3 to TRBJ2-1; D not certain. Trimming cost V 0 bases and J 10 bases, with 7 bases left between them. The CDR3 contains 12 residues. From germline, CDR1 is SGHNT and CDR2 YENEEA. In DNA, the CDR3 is TGTGCCAGCAGCTTAGATTTTGGGGAGCAGTTCTTC. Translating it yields CASSLDFGEQFF.

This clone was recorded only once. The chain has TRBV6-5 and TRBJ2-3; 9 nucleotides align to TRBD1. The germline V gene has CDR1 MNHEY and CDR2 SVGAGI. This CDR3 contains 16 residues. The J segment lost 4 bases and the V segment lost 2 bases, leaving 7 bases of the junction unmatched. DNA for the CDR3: TGTGCCAGCAGTTACAAGGGGACAGGGAGGTCAGATACGCAGTATTTT. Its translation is CASSYKGTGRSDTQYF.

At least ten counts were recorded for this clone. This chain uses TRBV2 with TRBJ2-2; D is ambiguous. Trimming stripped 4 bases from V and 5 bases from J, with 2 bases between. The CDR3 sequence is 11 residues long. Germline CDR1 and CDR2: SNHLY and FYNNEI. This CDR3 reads CASSVTGELFF. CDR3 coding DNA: TGTGCCAGCAGTGTGACCGGGGAGCTGTTTTTT.

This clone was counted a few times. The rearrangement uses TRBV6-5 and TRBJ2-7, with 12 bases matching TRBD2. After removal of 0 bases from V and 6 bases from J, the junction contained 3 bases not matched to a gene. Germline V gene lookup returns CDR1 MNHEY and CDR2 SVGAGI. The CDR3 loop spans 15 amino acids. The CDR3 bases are TGTGCCAGCAGTTACTCACTAGCGGGAGGTGGCGAGCAGTACTTC. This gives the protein CASSYSLAGGGEQYF.

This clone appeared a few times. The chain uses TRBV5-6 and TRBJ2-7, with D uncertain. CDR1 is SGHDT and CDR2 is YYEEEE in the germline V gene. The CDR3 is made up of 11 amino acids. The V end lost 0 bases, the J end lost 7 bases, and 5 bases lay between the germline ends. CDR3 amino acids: CASSLEGEQYF. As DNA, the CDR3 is TGTGCCAGCAGCTTGGAAGGGGAGCAGTACTTC. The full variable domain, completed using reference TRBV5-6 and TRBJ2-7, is DAGVTQSPTHLIKTRGQQVTLRCSPKSGHDTVSWYQQALGQGPQFIFQYYEEEERQRGNFPDRFSGHQFPNYSSELNVNALLLGDSALYLCASSLEGEQYFGPGTRLTVT.

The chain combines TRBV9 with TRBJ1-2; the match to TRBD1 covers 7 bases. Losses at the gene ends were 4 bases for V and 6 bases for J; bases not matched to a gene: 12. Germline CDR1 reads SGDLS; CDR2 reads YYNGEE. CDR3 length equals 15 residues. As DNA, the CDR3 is TGTGCCAGCAGCCTCCGTCAAACAGGGGAGGATGGCTACACCTTC. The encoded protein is CASSLRQTGEDGYTF.

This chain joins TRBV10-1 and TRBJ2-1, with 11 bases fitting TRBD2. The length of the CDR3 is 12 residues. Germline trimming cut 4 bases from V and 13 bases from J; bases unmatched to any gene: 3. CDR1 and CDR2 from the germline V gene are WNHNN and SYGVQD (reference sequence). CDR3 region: CASSATSGGQFF. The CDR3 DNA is TGCGCCAGCAGTGCCACTAGCGGGGGTCAGTTCTTC.

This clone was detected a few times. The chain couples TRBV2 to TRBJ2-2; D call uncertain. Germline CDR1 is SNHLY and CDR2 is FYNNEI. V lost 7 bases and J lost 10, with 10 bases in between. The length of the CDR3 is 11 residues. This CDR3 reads CASKLEAELFF. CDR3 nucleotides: TGTGCCAGCAAGCTAGAAGCGGAGCTGTTTTTT. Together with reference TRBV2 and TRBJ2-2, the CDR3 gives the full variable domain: EPEVTQTPSHQVTQMGQEVILRCVPISNHLYFYWYRQILGQKVEFLVSFYNNEISEKSEIFDDQFSVERPDGSNFTLKIRSTKLEDSAMYFCASKLEAELFFGEGSRLTVL.

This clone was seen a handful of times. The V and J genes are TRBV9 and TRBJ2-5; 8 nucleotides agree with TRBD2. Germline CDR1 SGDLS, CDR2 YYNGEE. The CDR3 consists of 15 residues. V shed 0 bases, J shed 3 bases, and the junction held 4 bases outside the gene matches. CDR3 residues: CASSVGVSGKETQYF. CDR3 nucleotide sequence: TGTGCCAGCAGCGTAGGGGTTAGCGGGAAAGAGACCCAGTACTTC.

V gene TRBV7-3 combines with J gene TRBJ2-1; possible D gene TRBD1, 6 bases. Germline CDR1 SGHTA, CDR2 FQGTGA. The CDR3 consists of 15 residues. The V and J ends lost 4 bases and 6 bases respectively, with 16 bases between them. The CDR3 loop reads CASSWGHPSSNEQFF. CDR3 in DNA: TGTGCCAGCAGCTGGGGACACCCGTCGTCCAATGAGCAGTTCTTC.

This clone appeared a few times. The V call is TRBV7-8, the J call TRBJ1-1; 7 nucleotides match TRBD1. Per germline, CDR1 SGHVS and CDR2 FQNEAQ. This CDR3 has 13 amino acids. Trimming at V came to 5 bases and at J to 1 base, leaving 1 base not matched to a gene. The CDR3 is CASSRTGNTEAFF. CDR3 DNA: TGTGCCAGCAGCCGGACAGGGAACACTGAAGCTTTCTTT.

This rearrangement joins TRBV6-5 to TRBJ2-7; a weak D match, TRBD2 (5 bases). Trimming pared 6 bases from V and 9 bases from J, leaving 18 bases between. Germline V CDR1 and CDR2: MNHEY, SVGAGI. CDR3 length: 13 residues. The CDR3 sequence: CASRALSGIGQYF. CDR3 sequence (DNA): TGTGCCAGCAGGGCCCTTTCGGGGATCGGGCAGTACTTC.

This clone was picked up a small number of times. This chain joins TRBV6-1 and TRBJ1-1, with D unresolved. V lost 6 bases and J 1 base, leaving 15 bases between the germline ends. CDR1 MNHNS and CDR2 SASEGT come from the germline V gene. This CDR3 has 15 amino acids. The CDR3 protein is CASRGGRQANTEAFF. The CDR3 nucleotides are TGTGCCAGCAGGGGAGGGAGACAAGCGAACACTGAAGCTTTCTTT.

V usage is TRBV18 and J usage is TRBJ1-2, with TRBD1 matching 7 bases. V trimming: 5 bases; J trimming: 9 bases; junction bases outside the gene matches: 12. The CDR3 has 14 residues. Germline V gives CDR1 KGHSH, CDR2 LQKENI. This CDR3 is CASSVGTELFRYTF. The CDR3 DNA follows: TGTGCCAGCTCAGTCGGGACAGAGCTTTTTCGCTACACCTTC.

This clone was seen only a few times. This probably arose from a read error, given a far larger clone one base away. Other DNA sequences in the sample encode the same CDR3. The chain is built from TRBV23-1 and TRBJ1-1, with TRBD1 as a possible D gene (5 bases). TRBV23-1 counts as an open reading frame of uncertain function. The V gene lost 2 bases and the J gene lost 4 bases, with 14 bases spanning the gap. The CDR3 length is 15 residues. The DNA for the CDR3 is TGCGCCAGCAGTCAAGTCCCCAGGGCAAGCACTGAAGCTTTCTTT. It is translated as CASSQVPRASTEAFF.

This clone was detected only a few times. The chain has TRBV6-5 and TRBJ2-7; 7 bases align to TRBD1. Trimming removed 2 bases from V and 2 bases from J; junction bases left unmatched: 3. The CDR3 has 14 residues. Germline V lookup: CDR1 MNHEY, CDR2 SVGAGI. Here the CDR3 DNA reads TGTGCCAGCAGTTACCGGACAGGAACCTACGAGCAGTACTTC. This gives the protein CASSYRTGTYEQYF.

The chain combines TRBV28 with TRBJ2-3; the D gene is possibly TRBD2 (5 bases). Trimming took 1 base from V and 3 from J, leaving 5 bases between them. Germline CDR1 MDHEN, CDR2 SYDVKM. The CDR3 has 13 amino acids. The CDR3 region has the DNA TGTGCCAGCAGTTTATCGGGAACAGATACGCAGTATTTT. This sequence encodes CASSLSGTDTQYF.

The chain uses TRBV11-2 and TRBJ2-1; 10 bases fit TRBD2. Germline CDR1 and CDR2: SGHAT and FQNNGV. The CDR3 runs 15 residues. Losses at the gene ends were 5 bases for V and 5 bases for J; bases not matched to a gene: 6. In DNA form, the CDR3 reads TGTGCCAGCAGCGCGGGACTAGCGCCTGACAATGAGCAGTTCTTC. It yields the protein CASSAGLAPDNEQFF. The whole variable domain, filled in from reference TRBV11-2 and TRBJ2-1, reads EAGVAQSPRYKIIEKRQSVAFWCNPISGHATLYWYQQILGQGPKLLIQFQNNGVVDDSQLPKDRFSAERLKGVDSTLKIQPAKLEDSAVYLCASSAGLAPDNEQFFGPGTRLTVL.

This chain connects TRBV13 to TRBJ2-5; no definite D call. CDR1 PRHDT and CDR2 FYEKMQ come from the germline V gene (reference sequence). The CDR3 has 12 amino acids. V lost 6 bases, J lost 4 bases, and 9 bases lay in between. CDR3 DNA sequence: TGTGCCAGCAGTGACACACGAGAGACCCAGTACTTC. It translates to CASSDTRETQYF. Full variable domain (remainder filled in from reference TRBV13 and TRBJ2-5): AAGVIQSPRHLIKEKRETATLKCYPIPRHDTVYWYQQGPGQDPQFLISFYEKMQSDKGSIPDRFSAQQFSDYHSELNMSSLELGDSALYFCASSDTRETQYFGPGTRLLVL.

CDR3 coding DNA: TGTGCCAGCAGTGCCGGGACAGGGGGCGGAGATACGCAGTATTTT. Its translation: CASSAGTGGGDTQYF. The rearrangement joins TRBV2 to TRBJ2-3; 12 bases are a match to TRBD1. Germline V gene data show CDR1 as SNHLY and CDR2 as FYNNEI. Losses at the gene ends were 4 bases for V and 5 bases for J; bases not matched to a gene: 4. The CDR3 runs 15 residues.

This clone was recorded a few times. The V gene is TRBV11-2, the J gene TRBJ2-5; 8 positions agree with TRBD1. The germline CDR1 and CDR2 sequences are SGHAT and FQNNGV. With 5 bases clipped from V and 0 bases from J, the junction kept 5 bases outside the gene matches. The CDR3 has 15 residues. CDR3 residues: CASSRGQGDQETQYF. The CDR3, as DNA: TGTGCCAGCAGCCGAGGACAGGGAGACCAAGAGACCCAGTACTTC.

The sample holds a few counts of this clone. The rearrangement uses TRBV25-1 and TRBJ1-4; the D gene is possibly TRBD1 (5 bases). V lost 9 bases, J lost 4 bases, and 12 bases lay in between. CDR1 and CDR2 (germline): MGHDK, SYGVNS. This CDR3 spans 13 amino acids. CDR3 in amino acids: CASTGTGNEKLFF. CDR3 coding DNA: TGTGCCAGTACCGGGACCGGTAATGAAAAACTGTTTTTT.

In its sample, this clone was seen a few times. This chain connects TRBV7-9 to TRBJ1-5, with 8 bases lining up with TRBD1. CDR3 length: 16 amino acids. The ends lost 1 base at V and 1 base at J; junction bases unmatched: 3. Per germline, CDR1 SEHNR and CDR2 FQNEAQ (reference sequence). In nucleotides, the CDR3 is TGTGCCAGCAGCTTAGTAACAGGGGGGAGCAATCAGCCCCAGCATTTT. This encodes CASSLVTGGSNQPQHF.

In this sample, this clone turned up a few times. The CDR3 protein is CASSLLSGTQYF. CDR3 in DNA: TGCGCCAGCAGCCTCCTATCGGGTACGCAGTATTTT. The chain couples TRBV4-3 to TRBJ2-3; D gene uncertain. The length of the CDR3 is 12 residues. The germline CDR1 and CDR2 sequences are LGHNA and YSLEER. The V and J ends lost 4 bases and 8 bases respectively, with 10 bases between them.

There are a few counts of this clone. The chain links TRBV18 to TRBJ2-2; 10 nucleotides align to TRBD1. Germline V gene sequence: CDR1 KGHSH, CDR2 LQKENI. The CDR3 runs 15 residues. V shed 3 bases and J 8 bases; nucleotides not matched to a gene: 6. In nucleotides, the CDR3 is TGTGCCAGCTCACCTCCGACAGGGGGCCTTGGGGAGCTGTTTTTT. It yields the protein CASSPPTGGLGELFF. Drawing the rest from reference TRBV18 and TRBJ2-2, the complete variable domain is NAGVMQNPRHLVRRRGQEARLRCSPMKGHSHVYWYRQLPEEGLKFMVYLQKENIIDESGMPKERFSAEFPKEGPSILRIQQVVRGDSAAYFCASSPPTGGLGELFFGEGSRLTVL.

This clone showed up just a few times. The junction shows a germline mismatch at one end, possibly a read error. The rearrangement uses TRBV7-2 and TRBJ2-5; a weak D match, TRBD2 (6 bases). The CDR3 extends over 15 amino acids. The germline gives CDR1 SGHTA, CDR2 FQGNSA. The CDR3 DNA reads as TGCGCCAGCAGCTTGGCCGGTACTAGCCAGGAGACCCAGTACTTC. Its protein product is CASSLAGTSQETQYF.